These 5 T cell receptor beta chains share one sample of origin, sequenced in a study of tumor-infiltrating T cells and Merkel cell polyomavirus. Study-wide background: The study examined CD8+ T cells specific for the Merkel cell polyomavirus KLL epitope.

Profiled with immunoSEQ multiplex PCR; TCRdb holds only in-frame clones, not every one. The data show more than 20,000 clones, nearly 90% seen once. Immunohistochemistry showed robust Merkel cell polyomavirus Large T antigen staining in every patient's tumor. Sequenced material: lymph node tissue. The receptors originated from a man aged 50-60 years with Merkel cell carcinoma.

This clone came up once. The gene calls are TRBV29-1 and TRBJ2-5; D is perhaps TRBD2 (7 bases). Looked up from germline, CDR1 is SQVTM and CDR2 is ANQGSEA. Trimming shortened V by 4 bases and J by 5 bases, and 14 bases separated the two germline ends. The CDR3 sequence is 13 residues long. The CDR3 reads CSVGEGGRETQYF. The DNA of the CDR3 is TGCAGCGTTGGCGAGGGGGGGAGGGAGACCCAGTACTTC.

This chain uses TRBV5-1 with TRBJ2-2; tentative D call: TRBD1 (6 bases). The CDR3 totals 17 residues. Germline-derived CDR1 and CDR2 are SGHRS and YFSETQ. V was clipped by 1 base and J by 0 bases, with 13 bases between them. The CDR3 DNA reads as TGCGCCAGCAGCTTGTTCCGGGACACCTCGAACACCGGGGAGCTGTTTTTT. Protein product: CASSLFRDTSNTGELFF.

The chain combines TRBV29-1 with TRBJ1-4; a possible D gene is TRBD1 (5 bases). CDR1 SQVTM and CDR2 ANQGSEA come from the germline V gene. The CDR3 is 12 amino acids. Trimming removed 7 bases from V and 10 bases from J, with 16 bases in between. Here the CDR3 DNA reads TGCAGCGGGGGGGACGGGGGAGGAAAACTGTTTTTT. Its protein is CSGGDGGGKLFF.

The chain is built from TRBV19 and TRBJ2-2; 10 bases are shared with TRBD2. Trimming at V came to 7 bases and at J to 0 bases, leaving 11 bases not matched to a gene. CDR3 length equals 18 residues. Germline V gene data show CDR1 as LNHDA and CDR2 as SQIVND (reference sequence). The CDR3 nucleotides read TGTGCCAGTACCAATAGGCGGGGACTAGCGACGAACACCGGGGAGCTGTTTTTT. Residues: CASTNRRGLATNTGELFF.

V usage is TRBV5-1 and J usage is TRBJ2-7, with D possibly being TRBD2 (5 bases). Germline values: CDR1 SGHRS, CDR2 YFSETQ. The length of the CDR3 is 13 residues. Trimming took 0 bases from V and 2 from J, leaving 6 bases between them. The CDR3 bases are TGCGCCAGCAGCTTGGCGGGGACCTACGAGCAGTACTTC. Translating gives CASSLAGTYEQYF. Drawing the rest from reference TRBV5-1 and TRBJ2-7, the complete variable domain is KAGVTQTPRYLIKTRGQQVTLSCSPISGHRSVSWYQQTPGQGLQFLFEYFSETQRNKGNFPGRFSGRQFSNSRSEMNVSTLELGDSALYLCASSLAGTYEQYFGPGTRLTVT.